The T cell receptor beta chain described here comes from a study of identical twins. General observations from the study: Out-of-frame alpha sequences shared by twins showed excess low generation probability. Beta out-of-frame sequences showed weaker excess twin sharing. Invariant MAIT and iNKT cells could partly confound zero-insertion analyses.

The authors used template switching to add a universal primer site and gave cDNA unique molecular identifiers. TCRdb reprocessed the 5' RACE reads via MiXCR and lists one record per CDR3 protein. The sample contains about 1.7 million distinct CDR3 sequences, around 29% of which appear only once. This clonotype was picked up many times. Its specificity is not known. V gave up 4 bases and J gave up 11 bases, with 20 bases separating them. The length of the CDR3 is 14 residues. CDR1 is LGHNA, CDR2 YNFKEQ, per germline. The receptor was isolated from a newborn girl in good health. The specimen was cord blood. The chain links TRBV4-2 to TRBJ2-5; TRBD2 is a possible D gene (6 bases). CDR3 sequence: CASSPNSGDFGQYF. CDR3 in DNA: TGTGCCAGCAGCCCAAATTCCGGGGACTTCGGGCAGTACTTC.